The rows below give T cell receptor beta chains drawn from one sample of a study of T cell repertoires in cytomegalovirus infection. Each CDR3 protein gets one entry after TCRdb re-called the reads with MiXCR. This sample has 200,000 to 300,000 distinct CDR3 sequences; about 7% occur once, and the top ten carry more than 5.5%. The sample taken for sequencing was PBMCs. The source is a human donor in good health (CMV status not recorded). Some clones in this sample may be carry-over from other donors' samples. CDR3s include the opening cysteine and the closing phenylalanine or tryptophan. The order of the fields is D gene, V gene, clone size, J gene, CDR3 length, CDR3 DNA, CDR3 protein. The D gene is left open where the match is weak. Size is omitted from some rows. Given values are once, few, many or a class for expanded clones.

>TRBD1|TRBV11-3|many|TRBJ2-3|14
TGTGCCAGCAGCTCCGGGACAGGGGGCGATACGCAGTATTTT
CASSSGTGGDTQYF
>NA|TRBV20-1|many|TRBJ2-4|17
TGCAGTGCTAGAGGGAACCCAAGAGGGACAGCCAAAAACATTCAGTACTTC
CSARGNPRGTAKNIQYF
>TRBD1|TRBV12-3/TRBV12-4|many|TRBJ1-6|14
TGTGCCAGCAGTTTTAAGGGGGCGGATTCACCCCTCCACTTT
CASSFKGADSPLHF
>TRBD1|TRBV19|many|TRBJ2-6|17
TGTGCCAGTAGTATCTCGGGACAGCACTCTGGGGCCAACGTCCTGACTTTC
CASSISGQHSGANVLTF
>NA|TRBV27|few|TRBJ2-7|13
TGTGCCAGCCGCGGACAGTCGAGCCACGAGCAGTACTTC
CASRGQSSHEQYF
>TRBD1|TRBV7-2|many|TRBJ1-4|14
TGTGCCAGCACCCAACAGGGGACTAATGAAAAACTGTTTTTT
CASTQQGTNEKLFF
>NA|TRBV28|many|TRBJ1-1|14
TGTGCCAGCAGTTTAGTAAGCGAAGGGACTGAAGCTTTCTTT
CASSLVSEGTEAFF
>NA|TRBV7-8|many|TRBJ1-1|11
TGTGCCAGCAGTCAAACAGGGTCGGCTTTCTTT
CASSQTGSAFF
>TRBD1|TRBV6-1|many|TRBJ1-5|12
TGTGCCAGCAGTTTCGAGGGACAGGGCGGGCATTTT
CASSFEGQGGHF
>TRBD1|TRBV20-1|few|TRBJ2-7|14
TGCAGTGCTAGTCCCGGACAGGGTTCATCCGAGCAGTACTTC
CSASPGQGSSEQYF
>NA|TRBV25-1|many|TRBJ1-4|16
TGTGCCAGCAGTGAGGGGGGGTGGCCGACTAATGAAAAACTGTTTTTT
CASSEGGWPTNEKLFF
>TRBD1|TRBV11-3|many|TRBJ2-1|13
TGTGCCAGCAGCTTGACAGGGTACAATGAGCAGTTCTTC
CASSLTGYNEQFF
>TRBD1|TRBV7-9|NA|TRBJ2-5|16
TGTGCCAGCAGCTCTTTGGACAGGGCCTTCCAAGAGACCCAGTACTTC
CASSSLDRAFQETQYF
>TRBD2|TRBV29-1|NA|TRBJ2-1|14
TGCAGCGTTCCCACGAGCGGGGGCTTTAATGAGCAGTTCTTC
CSVPTSGGFNEQFF
>NA|TRBV6-6|many|TRBJ1-2|13
TGTGCCAGTAAACCAGGGGCGGACTATGGCTACACCTTC
CASKPGADYGYTF
>NA|TRBV18|many|TRBJ1-6|15
TGTGCCAGCTCACGGGTACAGGGAAGTAATTCACCCCTCCACTTT
CASSRVQGSNSPLHF
>TRBD1|TRBV7-2|many|TRBJ1-2|14
TGTGCCAGCAGCTTAAGATCAGGGGGCGATGGCTACACCTTC
CASSLRSGGDGYTF
>TRBD1|TRBV12-3/TRBV12-4|many|TRBJ1-1|15
TGTGCCAGCAGTTGGGGACAGGTTTGGAACACTGAAGCTTTCTTT
CASSWGQVWNTEAFF
>NA|TRBV5-1|many|TRBJ2-1|16
TGCGCCAGCAGCTTGGAACGGGGAACATCCTACAATGAGCAGTTCTTC
CASSLERGTSYNEQFF
>NA|TRBV12-5|NA|TRBJ2-7|12
TGTGCTAGTGGTTTGCGGGAATACGAGCAGTACTTC
CASGLREYEQYF
>NA|TRBV7-2|many|TRBJ2-2|15
TGTGCCAGCAGCTCCTCCGCTGCGAACACCGGGGAGCTGTTTTTT
CASSSSAANTGELFF
>NA|TRBV2|few|TRBJ1-4|14
TGTGCCAGCAGTTTACAGGGAATCGATGAAAAACTGTTTTTT
CASSLQGIDEKLFF
>TRBD1|TRBV12-3/TRBV12-4|many|TRBJ1-4|15
TGTGCCAGCAGGCCCGCCGGGACAGGGACGGAAAAACTGTTTTTT
CASRPAGTGTEKLFF
>NA|TRBV10-3|few|TRBJ2-1|15
TGTGCCATCAGTGAGTCGAGGGGTGGAAACAATGAGCAGTTCTTC
CAISESRGGNNEQFF
>TRBD1|TRBV6-2/TRBV6-3|few|TRBJ2-1|14
TGTGCCAGCACCGGGACAGGGAGCTACAATGAGCAGTTCTTC
CASTGTGSYNEQFF
>NA|TRBV6-5|many|TRBJ1-5|15
TGTGCCAGCAGTTACGGCGGGGGTAGCAATCAGCCCCAGCATTTT
CASSYGGGSNQPQHF
>NA|TRBV20-1|many|TRBJ2-4|11
TGCAGTGCAAACCAAGGGGACATTCAGTACTTC
CSANQGDIQYF
>NA|TRBV29-1|many|TRBJ1-2|13
TGCAGCGTTGAACGGGGTGGTAACTATGGCTACACCTTC
CSVERGGNYGYTF
>NA|TRBV7-2|many|TRBJ2-7|13
TGTGCCAGCAGCGCGGGACCTTCCAGGGAGCAGTACTTC
CASSAGPSREQYF
>NA|TRBV7-2|many|TRBJ1-5|14
TGTGCCAGCAGCTTAGAGATGGCCAATCAGCCCCAGCATTTT
CASSLEMANQPQHF
>NA|TRBV28|many|TRBJ2-4|15
TGTGCCAGCACTCCCCTCCACCTAGCCAAAAACATTCAGTACTTC
CASTPLHLAKNIQYF
>NA|TRBV20-1|many|TRBJ2-7|12
TGCAGTGCTAGAGTCGGGCTACGACCCCCCGACTTC
CSARVGLRPPDF
>TRBD2|TRBV27|NA|TRBJ2-2|16
TGTGCCAGCAGTGTCCTTAGCGGGGGGGCCACCGGGGAGCTGTTTTTT
CASSVLSGGATGELFF
>TRBD2|TRBV6-4|few|TRBJ2-1|15
TGTGCCAGCAGCGTTTGGCGGGGGGGAGACAATGAGCAGTTCTTC
CASSVWRGGDNEQFF
>TRBD1|TRBV2|NA|TRBJ2-2|17
TGTGCCAGCACCAAGGAGGGGACAGGGGGCGTCTCCGGGGAGCTGTTTTTT
CASTKEGTGGVSGELFF
>TRBD1|TRBV7-2|many|TRBJ1-4|15
TGTGCCAGCAGCACCTCGACAGGGGTGAACGAAAAACTGTTTTTT
CASSTSTGVNEKLFF
>NA|TRBV4-2|few|TRBJ1-6|15
TGTGCCAGCAGCCAGTCGGGGGGCGCCTGGTCACCCCTCCACTTT
CASSQSGGAWSPLHF
>NA|TRBV3-1|few|TRBJ2-1|17
TGTGCCAGCAGCCAAGGGGCAGCCCCGTTCCCCAAGGATGAGCAGTTCTTC
CASSQGAAPFPKDEQFF
>NA|TRBV3-1|many|TRBJ1-1|16
TGTGCCAGCAGCTCCCCCGGGGACACCCTGAGAACTGAAGCTTTCTTT
CASSSPGDTLRTEAFF
>NA|TRBV5-1|many|TRBJ2-7|16
TGCGCCAGCAGCCTCCCCGGTCAGGCAAATAGCTACGAGCAGTACTTC
CASSLPGQANSYEQYF
>NA|TRBV5-4|many|TRBJ2-5|14
TGTGCCAGCAGCTTGAACAGAACCCAAGAGACCCAGTACTTC
CASSLNRTQETQYF
>NA|TRBV7-2|many|TRBJ1-5|14
TGTGCCAGCAGCTTAACAGAAACCTATCAGCCCCAGCATTTT
CASSLTETYQPQHF